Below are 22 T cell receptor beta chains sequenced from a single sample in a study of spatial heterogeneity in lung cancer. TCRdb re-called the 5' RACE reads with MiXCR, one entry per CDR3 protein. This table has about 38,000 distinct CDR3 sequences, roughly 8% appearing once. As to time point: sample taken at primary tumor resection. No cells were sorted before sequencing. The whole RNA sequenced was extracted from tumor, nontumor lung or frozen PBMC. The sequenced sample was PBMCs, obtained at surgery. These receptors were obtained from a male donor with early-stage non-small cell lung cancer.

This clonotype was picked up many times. The CDR3 nucleotides are TGTGCCAGCTCACCACGAAGCGGGGGGGCAACAGATACGCAGTATTTT. Amino acids: CASSPRSGGATDTQYF. The chain couples TRBV18 to TRBJ2-3; 10 bases match TRBD2. The trim removed 1 base at V and 3 bases at J, leaving 4 bases unmatched. The CDR3 runs to 16 residues. The germline V gene has CDR1 KGHSH and CDR2 LQKENI. Complete variable domain (other parts from reference TRBV18 and TRBJ2-3): NAGVMQNPRHLVRRRGQEARLRCSPMKGHSHVYWYRQLPEEGLKFMVYLQKENIIDESGMPKERFSAEFPKEGPSILRIQQVVRGDSAAYFCASSPRSGGATDTQYFGPGTRLTVL.

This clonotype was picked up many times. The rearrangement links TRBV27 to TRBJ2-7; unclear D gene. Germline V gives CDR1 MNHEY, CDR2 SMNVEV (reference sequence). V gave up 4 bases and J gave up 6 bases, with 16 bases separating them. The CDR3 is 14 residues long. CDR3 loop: CASSSTTRWSEQYV. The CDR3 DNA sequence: TGTGCCAGCAGTTCGACCACCCGGTGGTCCGAGCAGTACGTC.

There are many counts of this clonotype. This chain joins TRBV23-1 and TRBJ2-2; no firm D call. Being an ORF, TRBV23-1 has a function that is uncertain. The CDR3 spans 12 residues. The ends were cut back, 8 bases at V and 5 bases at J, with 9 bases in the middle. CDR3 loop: CASGFATGELFF. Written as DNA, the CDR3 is TGCGCCAGCGGTTTTGCTACCGGGGAGCTGTTTTTT.

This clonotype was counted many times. CDR3 region: CSFRTVQETQYF. DNA of the CDR3: TGCAGCTTCAGGACAGTACAAGAGACCCAGTACTTC. The V call is TRBV29-1, the J call TRBJ2-5; TRBD1 is a possible D gene (6 bases). This CDR3 contains 12 residues. V lost 8 bases and J 2 bases, leaving 12 bases between the germline ends. From germline, CDR1 is SQVTM and CDR2 ANQGSEA.

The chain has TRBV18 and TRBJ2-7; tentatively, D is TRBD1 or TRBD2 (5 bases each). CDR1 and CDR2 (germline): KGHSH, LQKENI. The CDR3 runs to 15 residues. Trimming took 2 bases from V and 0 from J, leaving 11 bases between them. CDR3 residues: CASSPGAGSSYEQYF. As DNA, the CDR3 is TGTGCCAGCTCACCAGGGGCAGGGAGCTCCTACGAGCAGTACTTC. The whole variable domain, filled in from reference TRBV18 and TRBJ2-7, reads NAGVMQNPRHLVRRRGQEARLRCSPMKGHSHVYWYRQLPEEGLKFMVYLQKENIIDESGMPKERFSAEFPKEGPSILRIQQVVRGDSAAYFCASSPGAGSSYEQYFGPGTRLTVT.

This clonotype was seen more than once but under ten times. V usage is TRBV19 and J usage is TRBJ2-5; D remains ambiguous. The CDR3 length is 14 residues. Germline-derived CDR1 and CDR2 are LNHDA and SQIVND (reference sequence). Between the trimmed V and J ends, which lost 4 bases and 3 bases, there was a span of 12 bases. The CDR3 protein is CASSTRKGEETQYF. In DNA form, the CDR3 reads TGTGCCAGTAGTACTAGAAAGGGTGAAGAGACCCAGTACTTC.

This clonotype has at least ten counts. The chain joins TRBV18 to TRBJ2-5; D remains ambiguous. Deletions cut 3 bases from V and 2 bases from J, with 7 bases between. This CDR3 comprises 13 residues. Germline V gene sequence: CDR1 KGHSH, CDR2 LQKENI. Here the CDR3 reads CASSPPTQETQYF. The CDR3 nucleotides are TGTGCCAGCTCACCGCCGACTCAAGAGACCCAGTACTTC.

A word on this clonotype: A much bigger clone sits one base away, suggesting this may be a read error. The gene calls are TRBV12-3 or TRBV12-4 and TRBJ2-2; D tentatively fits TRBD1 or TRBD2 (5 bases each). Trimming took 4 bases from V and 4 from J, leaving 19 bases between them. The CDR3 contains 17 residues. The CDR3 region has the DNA TGTGCCAGCAGTTCAAGGGACCCCCGTTTAGCCACCGGGGAGCTGTTTTTT. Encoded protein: CASSSRDPRLATGELFF.

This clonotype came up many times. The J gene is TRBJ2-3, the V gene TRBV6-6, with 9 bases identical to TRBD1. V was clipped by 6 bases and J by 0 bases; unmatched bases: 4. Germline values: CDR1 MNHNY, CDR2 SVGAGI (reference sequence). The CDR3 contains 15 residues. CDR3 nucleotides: TGTGCCAGCAGGGAACAGGGGGCTAGCACAGATACGCAGTATTTT. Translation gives CASREQGASTDTQYF.

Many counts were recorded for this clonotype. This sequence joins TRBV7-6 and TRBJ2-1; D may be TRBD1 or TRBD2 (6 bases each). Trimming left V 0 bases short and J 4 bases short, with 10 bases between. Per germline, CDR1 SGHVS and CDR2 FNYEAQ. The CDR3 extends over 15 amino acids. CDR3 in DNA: TGTGCCAGCAGCTTAGCCCCGGGGGCATACAATGAGCAGTTCTTC. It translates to CASSLAPGAYNEQFF.

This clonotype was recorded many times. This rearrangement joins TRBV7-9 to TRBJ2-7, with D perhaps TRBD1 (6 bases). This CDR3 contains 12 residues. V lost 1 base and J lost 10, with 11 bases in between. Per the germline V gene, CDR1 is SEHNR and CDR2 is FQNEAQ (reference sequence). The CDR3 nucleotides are TGTGCCAGCAGCTTAGGTGGGGGCGAACAGTACTTC. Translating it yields CASSLGGGEQYF.

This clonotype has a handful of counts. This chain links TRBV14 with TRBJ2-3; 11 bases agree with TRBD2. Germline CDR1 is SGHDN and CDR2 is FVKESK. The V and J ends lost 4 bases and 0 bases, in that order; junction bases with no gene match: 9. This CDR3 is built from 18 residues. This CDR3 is CASSPLSRLAGSTDTQYF. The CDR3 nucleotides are TGTGCCAGCAGCCCCCTATCCAGACTAGCGGGAAGCACAGATACGCAGTATTTT.

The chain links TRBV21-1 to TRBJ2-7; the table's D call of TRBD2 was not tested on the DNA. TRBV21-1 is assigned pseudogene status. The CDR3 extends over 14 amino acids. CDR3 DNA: TGTGCCAGCAGCTCGCGGGGGGGATCCTACGAGCAGTACTTC. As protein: CASSSRGGSYEQYF.

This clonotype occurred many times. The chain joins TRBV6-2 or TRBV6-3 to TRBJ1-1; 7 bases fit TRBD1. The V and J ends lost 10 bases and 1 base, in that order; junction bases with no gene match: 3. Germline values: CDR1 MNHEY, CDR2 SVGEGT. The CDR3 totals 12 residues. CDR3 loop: CATRTGNTEAFF. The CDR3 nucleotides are TGTGCCACCCGGACAGGGAACACTGAAGCTTTCTTT.

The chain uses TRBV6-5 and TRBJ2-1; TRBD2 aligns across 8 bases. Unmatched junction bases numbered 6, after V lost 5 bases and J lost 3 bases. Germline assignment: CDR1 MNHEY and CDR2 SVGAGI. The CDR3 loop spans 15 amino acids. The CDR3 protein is CASSNPREGYNEQFF. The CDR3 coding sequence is TGTGCCAGCAGTAATCCTCGGGAGGGCTACAATGAGCAGTTCTTC.

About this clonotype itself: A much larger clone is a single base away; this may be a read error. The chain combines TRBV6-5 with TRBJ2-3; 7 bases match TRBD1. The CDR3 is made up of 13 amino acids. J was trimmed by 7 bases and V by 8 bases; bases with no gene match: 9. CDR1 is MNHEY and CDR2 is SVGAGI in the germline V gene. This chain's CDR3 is CASGSGRGNTQYF. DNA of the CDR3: TGTGCCAGCGGTTCCGGCAGGGGGAATACGCAGTATTTT.

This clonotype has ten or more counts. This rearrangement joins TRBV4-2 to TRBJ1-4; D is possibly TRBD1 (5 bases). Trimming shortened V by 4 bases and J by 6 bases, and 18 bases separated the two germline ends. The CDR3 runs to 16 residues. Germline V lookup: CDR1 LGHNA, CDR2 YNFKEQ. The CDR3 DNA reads TGTGCCAGCAGCCGGTATGACTCGGTGGGGGATGAAAAACTGTTTTTT. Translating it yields CASSRYDSVGDEKLFF.

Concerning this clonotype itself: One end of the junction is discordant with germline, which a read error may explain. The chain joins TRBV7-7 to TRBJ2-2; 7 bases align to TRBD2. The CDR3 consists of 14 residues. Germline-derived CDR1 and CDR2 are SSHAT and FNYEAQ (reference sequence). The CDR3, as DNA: TGTGCTAGCAGCGGGACTCTTACGCCCGGGGAGCTGTTTTTT. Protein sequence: CASSGTLTPGELFF.

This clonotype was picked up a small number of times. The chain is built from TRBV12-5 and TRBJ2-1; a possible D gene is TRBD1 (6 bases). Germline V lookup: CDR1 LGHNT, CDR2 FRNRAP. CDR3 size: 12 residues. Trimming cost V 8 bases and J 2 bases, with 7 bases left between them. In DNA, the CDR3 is TGTGCTAGTACAGGGACCTACAATGAGCAGTTCTTC. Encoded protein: CASTGTYNEQFF.

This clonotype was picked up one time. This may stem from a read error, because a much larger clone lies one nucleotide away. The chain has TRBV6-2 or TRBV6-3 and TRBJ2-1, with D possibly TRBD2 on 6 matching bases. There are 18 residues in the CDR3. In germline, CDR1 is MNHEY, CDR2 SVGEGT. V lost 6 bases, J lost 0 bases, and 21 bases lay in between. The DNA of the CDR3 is TGTGCCAGCAGATACGAGACTAGAGTAGCTCTCTCCTACAATGAGCAGTTCTTC. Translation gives CASRYETRVALSYNEQFF.

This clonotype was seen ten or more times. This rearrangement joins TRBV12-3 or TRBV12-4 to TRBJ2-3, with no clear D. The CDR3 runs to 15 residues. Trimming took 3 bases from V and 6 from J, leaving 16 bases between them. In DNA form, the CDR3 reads TGTGCCAGCAGTTTGCCTAGAACCACATTGGATACGCAGTATTTT. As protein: CASSLPRTTLDTQYF.

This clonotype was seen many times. The chain's CDR3 is CSVGRGQGTEAFF. CDR3 nucleotides: TGCAGCGTTGGTCGGGGGCAGGGCACTGAAGCTTTCTTT. This chain connects TRBV29-1 to TRBJ1-1; a weak D match, TRBD1 (6 bases). The germline V and J ends were trimmed by 4 bases and 4 bases, with 13 bases remaining between them. The CDR3 covers 13 residues. Per germline, CDR1 SQVTM and CDR2 ANQGSEA.